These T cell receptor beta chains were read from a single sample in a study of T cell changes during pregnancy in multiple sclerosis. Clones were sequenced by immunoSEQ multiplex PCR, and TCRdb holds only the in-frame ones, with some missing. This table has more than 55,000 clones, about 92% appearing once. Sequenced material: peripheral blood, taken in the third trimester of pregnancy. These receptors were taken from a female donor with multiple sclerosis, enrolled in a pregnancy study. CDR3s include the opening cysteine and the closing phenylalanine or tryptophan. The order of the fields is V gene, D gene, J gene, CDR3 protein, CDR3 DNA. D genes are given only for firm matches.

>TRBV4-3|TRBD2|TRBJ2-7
CASSQTGTSSYEQYF
TGCGCCAGCAGCCAAACCGGGACTAGCTCCTACGAGCAGTACTTC
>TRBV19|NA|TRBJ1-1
CASSIGERTEAFF
TGTGCCAGTAGTATAGGGGAGAGAACTGAAGCTTTCTTT
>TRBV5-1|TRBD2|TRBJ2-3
CASSLAASGSTDTQYF
TGCGCCAGCAGCTTGGCCGCTAGCGGGAGCACAGATACGCAGTATTTT
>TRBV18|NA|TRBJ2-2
CASSRSMGPRNTGELFF
TGTGCCAGCTCACGCAGTATGGGCCCCAGGAACACCGGGGAGCTGTTTTTT
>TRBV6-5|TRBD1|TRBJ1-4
CASRPGQGVEKLFF
TGTGCCAGCAGACCTGGACAGGGGGTGGAAAAACTGTTTTTT
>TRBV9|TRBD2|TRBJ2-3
CASSAGLGTDTQYF
TGTGCCAGCAGTGCGGGACTAGGCACAGATACGCAGTATTTT
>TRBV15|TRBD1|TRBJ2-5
CATSSHRGETQYF
TGTGCCACCAGCAGCCACAGGGGGGAGACCCAGTACTTC
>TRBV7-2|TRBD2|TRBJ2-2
CASSLPLAANTGELFF
TGTGCCAGCAGCTTACCTCTAGCGGCGAACACCGGGGAGCTGTTTTTT
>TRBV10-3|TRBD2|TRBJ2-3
CAISWTSENTDTQYF
TGTGCCATCAGCTGGACTAGCGAGAACACAGATACGCAGTATTTT
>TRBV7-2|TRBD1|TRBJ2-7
CASSLVQGQFHEQCF
TGTGCCAGCAGCTTAGTACAGGGACAGTTCCACGAGCAGTGCTTC
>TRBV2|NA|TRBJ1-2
CASSELSFYGYTF
TGTGCCAGCAGTGAACTGTCTTTCTATGGCTACACCTTC